Each of the 15 T cell receptor beta chains below was sequenced from the same sample in a study of cytomegalovirus exposure and HLA in healthy donors. In the PCR, 60 Vbeta and 13 Jbeta primers were used. Clones were read by immunoSEQ multiplex PCR, and TCRdb kept only the in-frame ones, dropping some. This sample's clone table lists under 95,000 clones. The sequencing input was PBMCs. The receptors here all came from a man aged 50-59 years in good health and CMV-seronegative.

With respect to this clone: One junction end disagrees with the germline gene, perhaps due to a read error. The chain carries TRBV11-1 and TRBJ1-1; D unclear. CDR1 and CDR2 from the germline V gene are SGHAT and FQDESV (reference sequence). The CDR3 sequence is 11 residues long. This chain's CDR3 is CASSSGLRGEF. CDR3 coding DNA: TGTGCCAGCAGCTCCGGTTTACGCGGGGAGTTT.

The chain uses TRBV27 and TRBJ2-7; 7 positions match TRBD1. Germline CDR1 and CDR2: MNHEY and SMNVEV (reference sequence). This CDR3 comprises 15 residues. After removal of 4 bases from V and 3 bases from J, the junction contained 9 bases not matched to a gene. CDR3 loop: CASSSPTGIDYEQYF. CDR3 DNA sequence: TGTGCCAGCAGTTCCCCGACAGGGATTGACTACGAGCAGTACTTC.

V is TRBV19 and J is TRBJ2-1; maybe TRBD1 (5 bases). This CDR3 spans 13 amino acids. Trimming removed 2 bases at V and 9 bases at J, with 11 bases between. The V gene's germline CDR1 is LNHDA and CDR2 SQIVND (reference sequence). This CDR3 reads CASSIQGYGEQFF. The CDR3 DNA sequence: TGTGCCAGTAGTATACAGGGTTACGGTGAGCAGTTCTTC.

The V and J genes are TRBV7-8 and TRBJ2-7; TRBD1 matches at 10 bases. The germline gives CDR1 SGHVS, CDR2 FQNEAQ. Unmatched junction bases numbered 4, after V lost 4 bases and J lost 1 base. The CDR3 consists of 15 residues. The CDR3 protein is CASSSRQGASYEQYF. The CDR3 DNA reads as TGTGCCAGCAGCTCGAGACAGGGGGCATCCTACGAGCAGTACTTC.

The chain has TRBV6-5 and TRBJ1-4, with unresolved D. V lost 0 bases and J 7 bases, leaving 6 bases between the germline ends. This CDR3 comprises 13 residues. Germline-derived CDR1 and CDR2 are MNHEY and SVGAGI. The CDR3 DNA follows: TGTGCCAGCAGTTACTCGAGGGCTGAAAAACTGTTTTTT. This encodes CASSYSRAEKLFF.

V and J are TRBV10-3 and TRBJ1-4, with 8 bases fitting TRBD1. There are 16 residues in the CDR3. The germline V gene has CDR1 ENHRY and CDR2 SYGVKD. J lost 7 bases, V lost 2 bases, and 9 bases had no gene match. Here the CDR3 reads CAISERPVTGVEKLFF. As DNA, the CDR3 is TGTGCCATCAGTGAGAGGCCCGTGACAGGGGTTGAAAAACTGTTTTTT.

The V gene is TRBV2, the J gene TRBJ1-3; maybe TRBD1 (6 bases). Germline V gives CDR1 SNHLY, CDR2 FYNNEI. CDR3 size: 14 residues. Trimming left V 6 bases short and J 4 bases short, with 13 bases between. CDR3 amino acids: CASRTGISGNTIYF. The DNA for the CDR3 is TGTGCCAGCAGAACAGGGATCTCCGGAAACACCATATATTTT.

V usage is TRBV5-6 and J usage is TRBJ1-6; D gene uncertain. V was shortened by 0 bases and J by 7 bases, with 8 bases between the two germline ends. This CDR3 is 14 amino acids long. Germline assignment: CDR1 SGHDT and CDR2 YYEEEE. The CDR3 loop reads CASSLVYRNSPLHF. DNA of the CDR3: TGTGCCAGCAGCTTGGTCTACAGAAATTCACCCCTCCACTTT. The full variable domain, with the rest looked up from reference TRBV5-6 and TRBJ1-6, is DAGVTQSPTHLIKTRGQQVTLRCSPKSGHDTVSWYQQALGQGPQFIFQYYEEEERQRGNFPDRFSGHQFPNYSSELNVNALLLGDSALYLCASSLVYRNSPLHFGNGTRLTVT.

V and J are TRBV29-1 and TRBJ2-2, with D tentatively TRBD1 (5 bases). The CDR3 consists of 16 residues. V lost 4 bases and J lost 0, with 15 bases in between. The germline V gene has CDR1 SQVTM and CDR2 ANQGSEA. Written as DNA, the CDR3 is TGCAGCGTTGCAGGGCTTCTCAAAGCGAACACCGGGGAGCTGTTTTTT. Translation gives CSVAGLLKANTGELFF.

With regard to this clone: Other nucleotide sequences from this sample produce the same CDR3. J is TRBJ2-7 and V is TRBV5-1; 7 nucleotides agree with TRBD1. CDR1 is SGHRS and CDR2 is YFSETQ in the germline V gene. V lost 4 bases and J lost 0; bases outside the gene matches: 7. The CDR3 spans 15 residues. The CDR3 spells CASSLNRDSSYEQYF. CDR3 in DNA: TGCGCCAGCAGCCTAAACCGGGACAGCTCCTACGAGCAGTACTTC.

This chain connects TRBV5-4 to TRBJ2-4; 9 bases are a match to TRBD1. CDR1 and CDR2 (germline): SGHNT, YYREEE (reference sequence). Germline trimming cut 4 bases from V and 0 bases from J; bases unmatched to any gene: 11. This CDR3 is built from 18 residues. The CDR3 nucleotides read TGTGCCAGCAGCCGCTCTCTGGGACAGGGTCTAGCCAAAAACATTCAGTACTTC. Residues: CASSRSLGQGLAKNIQYF.

V is TRBV19 and J is TRBJ1-5; unclear D gene. Germline assignment: CDR1 LNHDA and CDR2 SQIVND (reference sequence). This CDR3 is built from 14 residues. V was cut by 5 bases and J by 6 bases, with 14 bases left in between. The CDR3 DNA is TGTGCCAGTAGTTTGTTGGAGAGCCCTCAGCCCCAGCATTTT. As protein: CASSLLESPQPQHF.

V usage is TRBV4-1 and J usage is TRBJ1-4; 9 bases map to TRBD1. J lost 6 bases, V lost 3 bases, and 2 bases had no gene match. The CDR3 runs 14 residues. Germline loops: CDR1 MGHRA, CDR2 YSYEKL. For the CDR3, the DNA is TGCGCCAGCAGCCAGGACAGGGGAGATGAAAAACTGTTTTTT. It translates to CASSQDRGDEKLFF.

J is TRBJ2-1 and V is TRBV28; perhaps TRBD2 as D (5 bases). The germline V and J ends were trimmed by 1 base and 8 bases, with 12 bases remaining between them. Germline CDR1 and CDR2: MDHEN and SYDVKM. This CDR3 contains 14 residues. The CDR3, as DNA: TGTGCCAGCAGTTTATTAACGGGGTTGGATGAGCAGTTCTTC. Its protein product is CASSLLTGLDEQFF.

The chain employs TRBV2 and TRBJ2-7, with D unclear. The CDR3 length is 14 residues. CDR1 and CDR2 (germline): SNHLY, FYNNEI. V was shortened by 7 bases and J by 4 bases, with 17 bases between the two germline ends. CDR3 bases: TGTGCCAGCATCCCGGGTCCCCGGCCGTACGAGCAGTACTTC. Translating gives CASIPGPRPYEQYF.